This T cell receptor beta chain was observed in a study of shared clonotypes between healthy human individuals. Naive CD45RA+ and memory CD45RA-negative subsets were split from CD4+ cells. Repertoires were generated with immunoSEQ multiplex PCR, while TCRdb's copy carries only in-frame clones and drops some. The table has 2 million to 2.5 million clones, under 97% seen once. With V trimmed by 0 bases and J by 4 bases, 9 bases remained unmatched. CDR1 is SGDLS, CDR2 YYNGEE, per germline. This CDR3 contains 16 residues. This TCR was sampled from a man aged 18-30 years in good health. The V and J genes are TRBV9 and TRBJ2-7; TRBD2 agrees at 8 bases. The source material was naive CD4+ T cells sorted from blood. Subset reported: CD45RA+ positively selected. This CDR3 reads CASSVDSGGIGYEQYF. In DNA, the CDR3 is TGTGCCAGCAGCGTAGATTCGGGAGGGATAGGTTACGAGCAGTACTTC.